The rows below give T cell receptor beta chains drawn from one sample of a study of glioma-infiltrating T cells. TCRdb re-derived calls from the multiplex PCR reads in MiXCR, one entry per CDR3 protein. The sample records roughly 100,000 distinct CDR3 sequences, around 28% being singletons. Sequencing input: glioma tissue, nonneoplastic brain tissue, or PBMCs (not recorded which). Source of these receptors: a human donor with low-grade glioma or glioblastoma, undergoing nonglioma brain surgery, or in good health (not recorded which). CDR3s include the opening cysteine and the closing phenylalanine or tryptophan. The order of the fields is J gene, V gene, D gene, clone size, CDR3 protein, CDR3 DNA. D genes are given only for firm matches. Clone size is given for some rows only: seen once, a few or many times, or a class if the clone is expanded.

TRBJ1-5	TRBV7-2	TRBD1	many	CASSPTPGQNQPQHF	TGTGCCAGCAGCCCGACTCCGGGACAGAATCAGCCCCAGCATTTT
TRBJ2-5	TRBV7-7	TRBD2	few	CASSLGVGGEETQYF	TGTGCTAGCAGCTTGGGTGTCGGGGGGGAAGAGACCCAGTACTTC
TRBJ2-5	TRBV20-1	.	many	CSARETSQETQYF	TGCAGTGCTAGAGAAACATCCCAAGAGACCCAGTACTTC
TRBJ2-7	TRBV7-2	.	.	CASSQRGGGNYEQYF	TGTGCCAGCAGCCAAAGGGGGGGGGGCAACTACGAGCAGTACTTC
TRBJ2-1	TRBV15	.	many	CATTREKGNEQFF	TGTGCCACCACCAGGGAGAAGGGCAATGAGCAGTTCTTC
TRBJ2-3	TRBV27	TRBD2	many	CASSLSGASTDTQYF	TGTGCCAGCAGTTTGAGCGGGGCTAGCACAGATACGCAGTATTTT
TRBJ2-3	TRBV7-2	TRBD2	many	CASSLVGTSGSTDTQYF	TGTGCCAGCAGCTTAGTGGGCACTAGCGGGAGCACAGATACGCAGTATTTT
TRBJ2-7	TRBV15	.	.	CATSRVKSPYEQYF	TGTGCCACAAGCAGAGTCAAATCCCCCTACGAGCAGTACTTC
TRBJ1-1	TRBV12-3/TRBV12-4	.	few	CASSAAGIGDTEAFF	TGTGCCAGCAGTGCCGCGGGAATCGGGGACACTGAAGCTTTCTTT
TRBJ1-6	TRBV12-3/TRBV12-4	.	.	CASSRLSSYNSPLHF	TGTGCCAGCAGCCGCCTGAGCTCCTATAATTCACCCCTCCACTTT
TRBJ1-2	TRBV28	.	many	CASSTGPANYGYTF	TGTGCCAGCAGCACCGGACCCGCTAACTATGGCTACACCTTC
TRBJ1-5	TRBV20-1	.	many	CSARDGTAYQPQHF	TGCAGTGCTAGGGACGGGACTGCCTATCAGCCCCAGCATTTT
TRBJ1-5	TRBV27	.	many	CASSFIRSNNQPQHF	TGTGCCAGCAGTTTTATCAGGAGTAACAATCAGCCCCAGCATTTT
TRBJ1-1	TRBV6-6	.	.	CASSYGYVTEDTEALF	TGTGCCAGCAGTTACGGGTATGTAACGGAAGACACTGAAGCTTTATTT
TRBJ2-3	TRBV6-1	.	many	CASVKGSRTDTQYF	TGTGCCAGCGTAAAAGGGAGTAGGACAGATACGCAGTATTTT
TRBJ2-6	TRBV28	.	many	CASNPRGSGANVLTF	TGTGCCAGCAACCCCAGGGGATCTGGGGCCAACGTCCTGACTTTC
TRBJ1-6	TRBV6-2/TRBV6-3	TRBD1	.	CTSSYSVTGSHPPIHF	TGTACCAGCAGTTACTCGGTGACAGGGAGCCACCCACCCATCCACTTT
TRBJ1-4	TRBV29-1	.	.	CSVGRATNEKLFF	TGCAGCGTAGGCCGGGCAACTAATGAAAAACTGTTTTTT
TRBJ1-1	TRBV6-1	TRBD1	many	CASSFTGGSVTEAFF	TGTGCCAGCAGTTTCACAGGGGGAAGCGTCACTGAAGCTTTCTTT
TRBJ1-3	TRBV2	.	.	CASSEFWPGQERDGNTIYF	TGTGCCAGCAGTGAGTTCTGGCCAGGGCAAGAGCGCGATGGAAACACCATATATTTT
TRBJ2-5	TRBV7-6	.	few	CASSWSRGQQETQYF	TGTGCCAGCAGCTGGAGCAGGGGCCAACAAGAGACCCAGTACTTC
TRBJ2-1	TRBV4-1	.	many	CASTGIVGVNEQFF	TGCGCCAGCACTGGGATAGTCGGGGTCAATGAGCAGTTCTTC
TRBJ2-7	TRBV19	.	few	CASSTHYEQYF	TGTGCCAGTAGTACTCACTACGAGCAGTACTTC
TRBJ1-3	TRBV14	TRBD1	.	CASSHGTAGNTIYF	TGTGCCAGCAGCCACGGGACAGCTGGAAACACCATATATTTT
TRBJ2-7	TRBV18	TRBD1	.	CASSPSGTAYEQHF	TGTGCCAGCTCGCCCTCCGGGACAGCTTACGAGCAGCACTTC
TRBJ1-5	TRBV2	.	many	CASSVNQPQHF	TGTGCCAGCAGTGTGAATCAGCCCCAGCATTTT
TRBJ1-1	TRBV5-4	.	few	CASSYRAEQAEAFF	TGTGCCAGCAGCTACCGGGCCGAACAAGCTGAAGCTTTCTTT
TRBJ1-1	TRBV7-2	.	many	CASSPSLLGGGAFF	TGTGCCAGCAGCCCCAGCTTGTTAGGGGGAGGAGCTTTCTTT
TRBJ1-2	TRBV11-2	.	.	CASSLGVYCYTF	TGTGCCAGCAGCTTAGGGGTCTATTGCTACACCTTC
TRBJ1-6	TRBV19	.	.	CASSDTENSPLHF	TGTGCCAGTAGTGACACGGAGAATTCACCCCTCCACTTT
TRBJ1-3	TRBV7-6	.	few	CASSPIQSTYSTYSGNTIYF	TGTGCCAGCAGCCCAATTCAGAGCACTTACTCGACTTACTCTGGAAACACCATATATTTT
TRBJ2-7	TRBV12-3/TRBV12-4	TRBD2	.	CASRLFDGGNEQYF	TGTGCCAGCAGACTATTCGACGGGGGGAACGAGCAGTACTTC
TRBJ2-3	TRBV6-1	.	many	CASRTTPDTQYF	TGTGCCAGCAGGACTACCCCAGATACGCAGTATTTT
TRBJ2-5	TRBV7-3	.	once	CASSLITEETQYF	TGTGCCAGCAGCTTAATCACGGAAGAGACCCAGTACTTC
TRBJ2-3	TRBV14	.	many	CASSQVAGFQYF	TGTGCCAGCAGCCAAGTTGCAGGGTTTCAGTATTTT
TRBJ2-7	TRBV20-1	.	.	CSANRKGTPRYEQYF	TGCAGTGCTAACAGAAAGGGGACCCCCCGGTACGAGCAGTACTTC
TRBJ1-4	TRBV28	.	.	CASSPGLATNEKLFF	TGTGCCAGCAGCCCCGGACTCGCAACTAATGAAAAACTGTTTTTT